This T cell receptor (beta chain) was observed in a study of T cell changes during pregnancy in multiple sclerosis. Germline-derived CDR1 and CDR2 are MNHNY and SVGAGI (reference sequence). The CDR3 sequence is 14 residues long. Trimming took off 5 bases at V and 6 bases at J, with 14 bases between the two ends. The assay was immunoSEQ multiplex PCR, and TCRdb's table has in-frame clones only and misses some. Altogether approximately 100,000 clones are present, about nine tenths being singletons, with the ten largest covering less than 4.5%. The sequence was obtained from a female donor with multiple sclerosis, enrolled in a pregnancy study. The source was peripheral blood, collected after pregnancy. The chain combines TRBV6-6 with TRBJ2-1; D perhaps matches TRBD1 (6 bases). The CDR3 region has the DNA TGTGCCAGCAGTCCGCCGGGACAATCCAATGAGCAGTTCTTC. Translated, it gives CASSPPGQSNEQFF.